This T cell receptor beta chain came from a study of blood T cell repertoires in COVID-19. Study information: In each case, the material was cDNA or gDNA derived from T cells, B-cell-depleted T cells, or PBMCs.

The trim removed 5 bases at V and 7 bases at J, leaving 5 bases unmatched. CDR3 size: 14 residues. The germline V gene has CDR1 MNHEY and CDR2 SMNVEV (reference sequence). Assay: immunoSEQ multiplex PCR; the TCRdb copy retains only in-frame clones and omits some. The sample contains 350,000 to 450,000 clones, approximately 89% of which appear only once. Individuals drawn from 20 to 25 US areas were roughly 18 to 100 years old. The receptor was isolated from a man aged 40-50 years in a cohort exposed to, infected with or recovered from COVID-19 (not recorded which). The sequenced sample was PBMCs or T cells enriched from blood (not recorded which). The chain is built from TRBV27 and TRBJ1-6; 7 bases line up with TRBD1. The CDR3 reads CASSRQGMNSPLHF. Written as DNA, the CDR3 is TGTGCCAGCAGTCGACAGGGTATGAATTCACCCCTCCACTTT.